These 19 T cell receptor beta chains came from one sample sequenced in a study of molecular identifiers for immune sequencing clone quantification. Using its own MiXCR run on the PCR reads, TCRdb lists one record per CDR3 protein. The sample has 62,000 or so distinct CDR3 sequences, 15% to 20% seen once. Sequencing was carried out using naive CD8+ T cells from blood, with Jurkat cell RNA spiked in. Subset here: FACS-sorted CD8+CD4-CCR7+CD45RA+ naive T cells. Every receptor here comes from a human donor in good health. Some libraries in this study had Jurkat cell RNA spiked in.

Many counts were recorded for this clonotype. V gene TRBV11-2 combines with J gene TRBJ2-1, with 7 bases matching TRBD2. V lost 1 base to trimming and J lost 7 bases; unmatched junction nucleotides: 7. The CDR3 contains 15 residues. CDR1 is SGHAT, CDR2 FQNNGV, per germline. The CDR3, as DNA: TGTGCCAGCAGCTTAGTACCGGGAGGATTAAATGAGCAGTTCTTC. It is translated as CASSLVPGGLNEQFF.

With regard to this clonotype: A much larger clone differs by one base, so this may be a read error. The CDR3 ends on some other residue instead of the conserved phenylalanine or tryptophan, so this is likely a read error. V usage is TRBV6-2 or TRBV6-3 and J usage is TRBJ1-1, with D unresolved. V was clipped by 2 bases and J by 3 bases, with 7 bases between them. The CDR3 length is 13 residues. Germline lookup yields CDR1 MNHEY and CDR2 SVGEGT. CDR3 loop: CASSYVRDTEAFL. Here the CDR3 DNA reads TGTGCCAGCAGTTACGTGAGGGACACTGAAGCTTTCCTT.

This clonotype was seen repeatedly, ten times or more. CDR3 sequence reads: CASSHQRTGPQYF. CDR3 nucleotides: TGTGCCAGCAGCCACCAACGGACAGGGCCCCAGTACTTC. The chain combines TRBV3-1 with TRBJ2-7, with 8 positions matching TRBD1. The junction had 8 bases not matched to a gene; V was cut back by 3 bases and J by 10 bases. The CDR3 extends over 13 amino acids. Germline CDR1 LGHDT, CDR2 YNNKEL (reference sequence).

This clonotype occurred a few times. The gene calls are TRBV15 and TRBJ2-7, with D possibly being TRBD2 (5 bases). This CDR3 spans 17 amino acids. V lost 1 base and J lost 0, with 16 bases in between. Germline assignment: CDR1 LNHNV and CDR2 YYDKDF (reference sequence). The CDR3 coding sequence is TGTGCCACCAGCAGAGTGCCAAGGACTGAAGCCTCCTACGAGCAGTACTTC. This translates into CATSRVPRTEASYEQYF.

The sample holds many counts of this clonotype. This chain links TRBV25-1 with TRBJ2-1; no definite D call. CDR3 length: 16 residues. The germline CDR1 and CDR2 sequences are MGHDK and SYGVNS. V gave up 3 bases and J gave up 0 bases, with 12 bases separating them. CDR3 region: CASSDRSDRSYNEQFF. In DNA form, the CDR3 reads TGTGCCAGCAGTGATCGGAGCGACCGCTCCTACAATGAGCAGTTCTTC.

In this sample, this clonotype turned up many times. V usage is TRBV7-9 and J usage is TRBJ2-7; 7 bases line up with TRBD2. This CDR3 is 16 amino acids long. The V gene's germline CDR1 is SEHNR and CDR2 FQNEAQ (reference sequence). Losses at the gene ends were 6 bases for V and 0 bases for J; bases not matched to a gene: 11. CDR3 DNA: TGTGCCAGCAGTCCGAGGGAGGGCGGAAGCTCCTACGAGCAGTACTTC. It yields the protein CASSPREGGSSYEQYF.

On this clonotype itself: A single base separates this from a much larger clone, so it may be a read error. The rearrangement links TRBV5-6 to TRBJ2-7; D might be TRBD1 or TRBD2, each matching 5 bases. Trimming took off 0 bases at V and 4 bases at J, with 11 bases between the two ends. The CDR3 consists of 14 residues. Germline-derived CDR1 and CDR2 are SGHDT and YYEEEE. The CDR3 sequence is CASSLGDGQYEQYF. DNA for the CDR3: TGTGCCAGCAGCTTGGGGGACGGCCAGTACGAGCAGTACTTC.

This clonotype came up many times. The rearrangement links TRBV7-9 to TRBJ1-4; no reliable D call. The V and J ends lost 5 bases and 5 bases respectively, with 9 bases between them. Germline CDR1 is SEHNR and CDR2 is FQNEAQ (reference sequence). There are 13 residues in the CDR3. The CDR3 sequence: CASSLTPNEKLFF. The DNA for the CDR3 is TGTGCCAGCAGCCTTACCCCGAATGAAAAACTGTTTTTT.

Remarks on this clonotype: A read error is possible here, since a much larger clone lies one base away. This chain joins TRBV6-5 and TRBJ2-7; 11 positions agree with TRBD2. The V and J ends lost 5 bases and 5 bases, in that order; junction bases with no gene match: 5. The length of the CDR3 is 14 residues. Germline V gene data show CDR1 as MNHEY and CDR2 as SVGAGI. Written as DNA, the CDR3 is TGTGCCAGCAGTCAGGGACTAGCGGCCCACGAGCAGTACTTC. Amino acids: CASSQGLAAHEQYF.

This clonotype was detected many times. This chain links TRBV7-2 with TRBJ2-3; 9 bases are shared with TRBD2. Trimming cost V 4 bases and J 1 base; bases outside gene matches: 9. Germline V gives CDR1 SGHTA, CDR2 FQGNSA. This CDR3 is 17 amino acids long. The CDR3 nucleotides are TGTGCCAGCAGCTCTGTTGTAGCGGGAGCCGGCACAGATACGCAGTATTTT. Translating it yields CASSSVVAGAGTDTQYF.

This clonotype was seen at least ten times. The rearrangement joins TRBV30 to TRBJ2-1, with TRBD1 matching over 8 bases. CDR1 is GTSNPN and CDR2 is SVGIG in the germline V gene (reference sequence). After removal of 4 bases from V and 7 bases from J, the junction contained 15 bases not matched to a gene. The CDR3 has 16 residues. The CDR3 reads CAWTKGAGGLTNEQFF. The CDR3 nucleotides read TGTGCCTGGACCAAAGGGGCAGGGGGCTTAACGAATGAGCAGTTCTTC.

This clonotype was seen only a few times. Since a much larger clone is just one base distant, this may be a read error. The genes are TRBV7-2 and TRBJ2-1; D is unclear. The CDR3 loop spans 13 amino acids. V was shortened by 4 bases and J by 7 bases, with 11 bases between the two germline ends. Germline V gene lookup returns CDR1 SGHTA and CDR2 FQGNSA. The CDR3 is CASSSYVGNEQFF. CDR3 in DNA: TGTGCCAGCAGCTCTTACGTGGGAAATGAGCAGTTCTTC.

This clonotype was observed a few times. The CDR3 DNA reads as TGTGCCAGTAGTATAGAGTATTTTTCGGGGACTAGAGGATACAATGAGCAGTTCTTC. It yields the protein CASSIEYFSGTRGYNEQFF. V is TRBV19 and J is TRBJ2-1; 8 positions agree with TRBD2. Germline V gene sequence: CDR1 LNHDA, CDR2 SQIVND (reference sequence). The CDR3 contains 19 residues. The trim removed 0 bases at V and 4 bases at J, leaving 14 bases unmatched.

This clonotype came up many times. This chain connects TRBV6-5 to TRBJ1-4, with no clear D. Trimming cost V 2 bases and J 5 bases, with 12 bases left between them. This CDR3 has 15 amino acids. CDR1 is MNHEY, CDR2 SVGAGI, per germline. CDR3 DNA: TGTGCCAGCAGTTACACTACAGAACAAAATGAAAAACTGTTTTTT. It is translated as CASSYTTEQNEKLFF.

As for this clonotype: As the CDR3 is not closed by the conserved phenylalanine or tryptophan, this likely results from a read error. The chain employs TRBV6-5 and TRBJ2-4; D uncertain. This CDR3 contains 15 residues. In germline, CDR1 is MNHEY, CDR2 SVGAGI. V gave up 6 bases and J gave up 5 bases, with 17 bases separating them. CDR3 protein: CASRPIILTENIQYL. CDR3 DNA: TGTGCCAGCAGACCCATAATATTGACCGAAAACATTCAGTACCTC.

This clonotype has ten or more counts. V gene TRBV10-3 combines with J gene TRBJ2-7; weak D call: TRBD1 (6 bases). Germline V CDR1 and CDR2: ENHRY, SYGVKD. There are 16 residues in the CDR3. The V gene lost 3 bases and the J gene lost 1 base, with 16 bases spanning the gap. The CDR3 sequence is CAISDQVVQGSYEQYF. The CDR3 DNA is TGTGCCATCAGTGACCAAGTGGTCCAGGGGTCCTACGAGCAGTACTTC.

At least ten counts were recorded for this clonotype. The gene calls are TRBV29-1 and TRBJ2-7; tentative D call: TRBD2 (6 bases). The CDR3 is made up of 15 amino acids. Trimming pared 1 base from V and 7 bases from J, leaving 20 bases between. The germline gives CDR1 SQVTM, CDR2 ANQGSEA. CDR3 amino acids: CSVEVRTTPFPEQYF. As DNA, the CDR3 is TGCAGCGTTGAAGTGCGGACTACACCTTTCCCTGAGCAGTACTTC.

This clonotype was found many times. This chain uses TRBV7-6 with TRBJ2-7; 8 nucleotides align to TRBD2. The CDR3 runs 15 residues. The germline V gene has CDR1 SGHVS and CDR2 FNYEAQ. J was trimmed by 6 bases and V by 2 bases; bases with no gene match: 9. CDR3 residues: CASSLPPGLVGEQYF. CDR3 in DNA: TGTGCCAGCAGCTTACCCCCGGGACTAGTGGGCGAGCAGTACTTC.

This clonotype came up many times. The rearrangement links TRBV19 to TRBJ1-6, with D possibly TRBD1 on 5 matching bases. The V gene lost 6 bases and the J gene lost 0 bases, with 27 bases spanning the gap. The CDR3 has 21 amino acids. In germline, CDR1 is LNHDA, CDR2 SQIVND (reference sequence). The CDR3 nucleotides read TGTGCCAGTAGGCCCTTGGGGGGAAGACAACAAAGCAGCTCCTATAATTCACCCCTCCACTTT. Its protein product is CASRPLGGRQQSSSYNSPLHF.